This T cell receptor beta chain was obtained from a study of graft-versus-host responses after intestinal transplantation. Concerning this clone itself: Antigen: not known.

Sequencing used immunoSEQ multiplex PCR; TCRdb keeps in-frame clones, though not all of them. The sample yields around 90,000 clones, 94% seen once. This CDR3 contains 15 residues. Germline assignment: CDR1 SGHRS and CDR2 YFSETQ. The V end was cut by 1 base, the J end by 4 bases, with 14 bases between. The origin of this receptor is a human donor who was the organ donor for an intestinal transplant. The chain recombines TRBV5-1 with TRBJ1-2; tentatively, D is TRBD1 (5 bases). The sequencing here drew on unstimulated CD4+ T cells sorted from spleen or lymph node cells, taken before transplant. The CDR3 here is CASSLFGGAIYGYTF. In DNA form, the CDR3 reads TGCGCCAGCAGCTTGTTCGGTGGGGCGATCTATGGCTACACCTTC.